The 27 T cell receptor beta chains listed next were all sequenced from one sample in a study of blood T cell repertoires in COVID-19 (dated by TCRdb to 2020 to 2022). Library generation was performed with the immunoSEQ multiplex PCR assay. The source is immuneACCESS, and TCRdb retained only in-frame sequences with V and J called. Part of the clones is not carried over; for the studies checked, unresolved V genes explain less than half of this, and the remainder is unexplained. The sample profile shows around 120,000 clones; 85% to 90% of them were found once. Approximately 29% of the sample is taken by the ten largest. The sample was peripheral blood. The receptor source for this set is a woman older than 75 with acute or convalescent COVID-19.

This chain uses TRBV2 with TRBJ1-1; weak D call: TRBD1 (6 bases). Trimming removed 3 bases at V and 5 bases at J, with 22 bases between. Germline CDR1 and CDR2: SNHLY and FYNNEI. This CDR3 spans 17 amino acids. CDR3 DNA: TGTGCCAGCAGTGAGATGCGTAGTTACAGGGAAGGGACTGAAGCTTTCTTT. Its protein product is CASSEMRSYREGTEAFF.

This sequence joins TRBV7-2 and TRBJ2-5; 9 nucleotides line up with TRBD2. This CDR3 has 14 residues. J lost 4 bases, V lost 5 bases, and 5 bases had no gene match. Germline CDR1 reads SGHTA; CDR2 reads FQGNSA. In nucleotides, the CDR3 is TGTGCCAGCAGCCCGACTAGCGGAGGAGAGACCCAGTACTTC. This gives the protein CASSPTSGGETQYF.

A remark on this clone: Other DNA sequences in this sample translate to the same CDR3. The rearrangement joins TRBV19 to TRBJ2-3; D unresolved. CDR3 length equals 12 residues. CDR1 and CDR2 from the germline V gene are LNHDA and SQIVND (reference sequence). Between the trimmed V and J ends, which lost 3 bases and 9 bases, there was a span of 10 bases. CDR3 DNA: TGTGCCAGTAGTATGGTGGGCGACACGCAGTATTTT. Protein product: CASSMVGDTQYF.

V usage is TRBV4-1 and J usage is TRBJ2-1; no clear D. The CDR3 is made up of 13 amino acids. V was pared by 0 bases and J by 10 bases, with 10 bases between. Germline V lookup: CDR1 MGHRA, CDR2 YSYEKL. The chain's CDR3 is CASSQDAAREQFF. The CDR3 DNA sequence: TGCGCCAGCAGCCAAGATGCGGCACGCGAGCAGTTCTTC.

This chain links TRBV4-3 with TRBJ2-7, with 9 bases identical to TRBD2. This CDR3 is 15 amino acids long. The ends lost 4 bases at V and 3 bases at J; junction bases unmatched: 7. Germline-derived CDR1 and CDR2 are LGHNA and YSLEER. This chain's CDR3 is CASSRSRGGNYEQYF. The DNA of the CDR3 is TGCGCCAGCAGCCGATCGCGGGGGGGCAACTACGAGCAGTACTTC.

The rearrangement uses TRBV7-2 and TRBJ2-7; the match to TRBD1 covers 8 bases. CDR3 length: 18 amino acids. The germline V gene encodes CDR1 SGHTA and CDR2 FQGNSA. V trimming: 2 bases; J trimming: 2 bases; junction bases outside the gene matches: 14. The DNA of the CDR3 is TGTGCCAGCAGCTTAACTGGGGGCAGGGGGCAAACGGCCTACGAGCAGTACTTC. Amino acids: CASSLTGGRGQTAYEQYF.

This rearrangement joins TRBV5-4 to TRBJ2-7; 10 bases fit TRBD2. Germline V gene lookup returns CDR1 SGHNT and CDR2 YYREEE (reference sequence). This CDR3 is built from 15 residues. V shed 4 bases and J 4 bases; nucleotides not matched to a gene: 8. CDR3 coding DNA: TGTGCCAGCAGCCGGACTAGCGGTGAAATTTACGAGCAGTACTTC. The encoded protein is CASSRTSGEIYEQYF.

The V call is TRBV19, the J call TRBJ2-7, with 9 nucleotides matching TRBD1. The germline gives CDR1 LNHDA, CDR2 SQIVND (reference sequence). The junction had 8 bases not matched to a gene; V was cut back by 5 bases and J by 3 bases. This CDR3 contains 15 residues. CDR3 sequence reads: CASSRGQGQFYEQYF. CDR3 bases: TGTGCCAGTAGTCGGGGACAGGGACAGTTCTACGAGCAGTACTTC.

The gene calls are TRBV19 and TRBJ1-1, with TRBD1 as a possible D gene (5 bases). With 7 bases removed from V and 4 bases from J, the gap between germline ends came to 16 bases. Germline loops: CDR1 LNHDA, CDR2 SQIVND (reference sequence). This CDR3 region has 14 residues. CDR3 loop: CASKDAGRITEAFF. The DNA for the CDR3 is TGTGCCAGTAAAGACGCAGGGCGGATCACTGAAGCTTTCTTT.

This clone was detected only once. The gene calls are TRBV5-1 and TRBJ2-7; D remains ambiguous. CDR3 size: 13 residues. Germline lookup yields CDR1 SGHRS and CDR2 YFSETQ. Trimming cost V 0 bases and J 3 bases, with 7 bases left between them. The chain's CDR3 is CASSLGGLYEQYF. The DNA of the CDR3 is TGCGCCAGCAGCTTGGGAGGTCTCTACGAGCAGTACTTC.

The chain links TRBV11-2 to TRBJ1-1, with 8 positions matching TRBD1. The CDR3 has 15 amino acids. Germline CDR1 reads SGHAT; CDR2 reads FQNNGV. V was pared by 5 bases and J by 1 base, with 6 bases of the junction left unmatched. The CDR3 loop reads CASSRLTGANTEAFF. The CDR3 DNA reads as TGTGCCAGCAGCCGATTGACAGGGGCGAACACTGAAGCTTTCTTT.

The chain carries TRBV10-3 and TRBJ1-2, with 9 nucleotides matching TRBD1. CDR1 is ENHRY and CDR2 is SYGVKD in the germline V gene. V was clipped by 10 bases and J by 7 bases; unmatched bases: 10. This CDR3 spans 13 amino acids. CDR3 DNA: TGTGCCACCGGGGACAGGGTCTCTGTTGGCTACACCTTC. This encodes CATGDRVSVGYTF.

This chain connects TRBV5-1 to TRBJ1-1; D is perhaps TRBD1 (5 bases). Germline CDR1 reads SGHRS; CDR2 reads YFSETQ. Between the trimmed V and J ends, which lost 2 bases and 0 bases, there was a span of 11 bases. This CDR3 contains 15 residues. The CDR3 DNA follows: TGCGCCAGCAGCTTAGAGGTAGGGGTGAACACTGAAGCTTTCTTT. Translating gives CASSLEVGVNTEAFF.

The rearrangement uses TRBV5-1 and TRBJ1-6; maybe TRBD1 (6 bases). V was pared by 4 bases and J by 5 bases, with 13 bases between. This CDR3 has 15 residues. Germline CDR1 reads SGHRS; CDR2 reads YFSETQ. The CDR3 reads CASSPRTADNSPLHF. CDR3 in DNA: TGCGCCAGCAGCCCCAGGACAGCCGATAATTCACCCCTCCACTTT.

The V gene is TRBV21-1, the J gene TRBJ2-1; the D call TRBD2 from the table was never checked on the DNA. TRBV21-1 is termed a pseudogene. CDR3 length: 18 amino acids. CDR3 sequence (DNA): TGTGCCAGCAGCCCTCTTTATGAGCCTAGCGGTCCCTACAATGAGCAGTTCTTC. Protein: CASSPLYEPSGPYNEQFF.

V and J are TRBV27 and TRBJ1-4; D perhaps matches TRBD1 (6 bases). Trimming cost V 1 base and J 5 bases, with 8 bases left between them. This CDR3 spans 14 amino acids. CDR1 is MNHEY, CDR2 SMNVEV, per germline (reference sequence). For the CDR3, the DNA is TGTGCCAGCAGTTTATGGGGGCGGAATGAAAAACTGTTTTTT. This codes for CASSLWGRNEKLFF. Full variable domain (remainder filled in from reference TRBV27 and TRBJ1-4): EAQVTQNPRYLITVTGKKLTVTCSQNMNHEYMSWYRQDPGLGLRQIYYSMNVEVTDKGDVPEGYKVSRKEKRNFPLILESPSPNQTSLYFCASSLWGRNEKLFFGSGTQLSVL.

The V gene is TRBV7-9, the J gene TRBJ2-2, with D tentatively TRBD1 (5 bases). This CDR3 has 16 amino acids. Deletions cut 7 bases from V and 3 bases from J, with 18 bases between. Germline CDR1 SEHNR, CDR2 FQNEAQ (reference sequence). Here the CDR3 reads CASIMGQSLDTGELFF. The CDR3 DNA is TGTGCCAGCATCATGGGGCAGTCCCTTGACACCGGGGAGCTGTTTTTT.

This chain connects TRBV6-5 to TRBJ2-1; possibly TRBD1 for D (6 bases). Germline values: CDR1 MNHEY, CDR2 SVGAGI. The length of the CDR3 is 15 residues. The germline V and J ends were trimmed by 6 bases and 5 bases, with 17 bases remaining between them. CDR3 loop: CASSLDRTVNNEQFF. The CDR3 DNA sequence: TGTGCCAGCAGCCTCGACAGGACGGTCAACAATGAGCAGTTCTTC.

The rearrangement links TRBV28 to TRBJ1-1; 8 positions agree with TRBD1. The CDR3 totals 15 residues. The trim removed 5 bases at V and 1 base at J, leaving 6 bases unmatched. Germline V CDR1 and CDR2: MDHEN, SYDVKM. In DNA form, the CDR3 reads TGTGCCAGCAGTCTCCACAGGGGGACGAACACTGAAGCTTTCTTT. The encoded protein is CASSLHRGTNTEAFF.

The chain employs TRBV19 and TRBJ1-5, with D unresolved. The V and J ends lost 2 bases and 0 bases respectively, with 11 bases between them. The CDR3 runs to 16 residues. Per the germline V gene, CDR1 is LNHDA and CDR2 is SQIVND (reference sequence). The CDR3, as DNA: TGTGCCAGTAGTATAAGTCCGTACTATAGCAATCAGCCCCAGCATTTT. Translating gives CASSISPYYSNQPQHF. Combining the CDR3 with reference TRBV19 and TRBJ1-5 gives the whole variable domain DGGITQSPKYLFRKEGQNVTLSCEQNLNHDAMYWYRQDPGQGLRLIYYSQIVNDFQKGDIAEGYSVSREKKESFPLTVTSAQKNPTAFYLCASSISPYYSNQPQHFGDGTRLSIL.

This clone was found once. The chain combines TRBV5-1 with TRBJ2-7, with 9 bases aligning to TRBD1. CDR3 size: 15 residues. Looked up from germline, CDR1 is SGHRS and CDR2 is YFSETQ. The V segment lost 1 base and the J segment 1 base; nucleotides outside the gene matches: 3. Here the CDR3 reads CASSLLGTGSYEQYF. CDR3 coding DNA: TGCGCCAGCAGCTTGTTAGGGACAGGGTCCTACGAGCAGTACTTC.

This clone was counted a few times. The V and J genes are TRBV19 and TRBJ1-5, with 9 bases aligning to TRBD1. The CDR3 contains 15 residues. Germline assignment: CDR1 LNHDA and CDR2 SQIVND (reference sequence). Trimming at V came to 3 bases and at J to 1 base, leaving 1 base not matched to a gene. The CDR3 nucleotides are TGTGCCAGTAGTATCGGGACAGGGAGCAATCAGCCCCAGCATTTT. It codes for CASSIGTGSNQPQHF.

The V gene is TRBV27, the J gene TRBJ2-3; 9 bases match TRBD2. Trimming took 6 bases from V and 0 from J; bases not matched to a gene: 7. The CDR3 sequence is 16 residues long. CDR1 is MNHEY and CDR2 is SMNVEV in the germline V gene (reference sequence). The DNA of the CDR3 is TGTGCCAGCAGAGAGACTAGCGGAGCTAGCACAGATACGCAGTATTTT. Its protein is CASRETSGASTDTQYF.

The chain combines TRBV12-3 or TRBV12-4 with TRBJ1-2; D call uncertain. V was cut by 8 bases and J by 4 bases, with 14 bases left in between. CDR3 length equals 13 residues. The CDR3 region is CASQYLGGYGYTF. The CDR3 DNA reads TGTGCCAGCCAATACCTTGGAGGCTATGGCTACACCTTC.

The chain carries TRBV11-2 and TRBJ1-5, with 9 bases fitting TRBD1. Trimming removed 4 bases from V and 7 bases from J; junction bases left unmatched: 8. CDR1 SGHAT and CDR2 FQNNGV come from the germline V gene. This CDR3 has 15 amino acids. CDR3 residues: CASSSGQGREQPQHF. CDR3 in DNA: TGTGCCAGCAGCTCCGGACAGGGGAGGGAACAGCCCCAGCATTTT.

The chain recombines TRBV10-3 with TRBJ1-5; perhaps TRBD1 as D (5 bases). With 0 bases removed from V and 6 bases from J, the gap between germline ends came to 9 bases. The CDR3 is made up of 14 amino acids. CDR1 is ENHRY, CDR2 SYGVKD, per germline. Here the CDR3 reads CAISESRESQPQHF. As DNA, the CDR3 is TGTGCCATCAGTGAGTCCAGGGAAAGTCAGCCCCAGCATTTT.

This sequence joins TRBV4-3 and TRBJ2-5; D may be TRBD1 (5 bases). From germline, CDR1 is LGHNA and CDR2 YSLEER. V lost 3 bases and J lost 0, with 14 bases in between. The CDR3 totals 16 residues. CDR3 region: CASSQHGQANQETQYF. The CDR3 region has the DNA TGCGCCAGCAGCCAGCACGGACAAGCAAACCAAGAGACCCAGTACTTC.